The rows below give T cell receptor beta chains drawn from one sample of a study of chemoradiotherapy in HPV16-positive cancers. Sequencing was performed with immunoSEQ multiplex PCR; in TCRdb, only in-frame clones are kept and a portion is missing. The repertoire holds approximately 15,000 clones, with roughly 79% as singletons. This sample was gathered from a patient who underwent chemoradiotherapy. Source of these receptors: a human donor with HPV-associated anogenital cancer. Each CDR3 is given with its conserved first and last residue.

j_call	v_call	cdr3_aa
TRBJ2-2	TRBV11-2	CASSFWTSGEGTGELFF
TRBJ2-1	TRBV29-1	CSVGLGGNEQFF
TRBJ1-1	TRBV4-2	CASSQGDQGVEAFF
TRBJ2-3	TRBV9	CASSRPRDYQLTSTDTQYF
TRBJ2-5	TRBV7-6	CASSLATETQYF
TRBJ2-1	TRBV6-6	CASKPSGRGNEQFF
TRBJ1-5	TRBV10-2	CASRSGQAYNQPQHF
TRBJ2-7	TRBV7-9	CASSQPGQIYEQYF
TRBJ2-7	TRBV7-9	CASSLGGQGQYF
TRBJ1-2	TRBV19	CASRRSGGDGYTF
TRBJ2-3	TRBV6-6	CASSYVRESTDTQYF
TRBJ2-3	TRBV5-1	CATAEGTVSTDTQYF
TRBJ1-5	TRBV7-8	CASRRNVGVQPQHF
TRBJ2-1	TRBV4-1	CASSQDRRGHNEQFF
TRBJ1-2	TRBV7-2	CASSLVGREKDGYTF
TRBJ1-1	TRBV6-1	CASTSYTEAFF
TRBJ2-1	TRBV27	CASGSVNEQFF
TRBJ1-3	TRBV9	CASSVDQSGNTIYF
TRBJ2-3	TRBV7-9	CASSRKRDTSTDTQYF
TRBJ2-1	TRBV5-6	CASSYRDNSYNEQFF